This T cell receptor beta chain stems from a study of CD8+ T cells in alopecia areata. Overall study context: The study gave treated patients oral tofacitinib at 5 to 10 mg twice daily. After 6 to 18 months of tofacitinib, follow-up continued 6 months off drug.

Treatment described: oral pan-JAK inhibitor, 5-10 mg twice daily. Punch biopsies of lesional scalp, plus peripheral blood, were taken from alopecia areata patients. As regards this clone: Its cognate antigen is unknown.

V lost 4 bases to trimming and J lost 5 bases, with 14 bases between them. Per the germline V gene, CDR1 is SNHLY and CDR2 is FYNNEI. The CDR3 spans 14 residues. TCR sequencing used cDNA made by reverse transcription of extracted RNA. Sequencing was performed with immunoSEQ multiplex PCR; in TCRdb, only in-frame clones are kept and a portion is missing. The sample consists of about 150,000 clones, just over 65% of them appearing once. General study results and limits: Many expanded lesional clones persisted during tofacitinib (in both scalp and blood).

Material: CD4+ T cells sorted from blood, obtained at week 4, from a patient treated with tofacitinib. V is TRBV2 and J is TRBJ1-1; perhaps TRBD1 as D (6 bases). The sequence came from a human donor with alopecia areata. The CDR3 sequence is CASSVRGVVTEAFF. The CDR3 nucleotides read TGTGCCAGCAGTGTCAGGGGAGTTGTTACTGAAGCTTTCTTT.